This TCR beta chain was recovered during a study of Graves' ophthalmopathy and Graves' hyperthyroidism. Overall study context: The study drew peripheral blood at initial diagnosis, before any treatment.

Having ophthalmopathy, the donors showed moderate-to-severe activity, CAS ≥3 and NOSPECS ≥4, with disease lasting under 3 months. PBMCs had their origin in fresh peripheral blood (roughly 9.3 ml). The V segment lost 2 bases and the J segment 3 bases; nucleotides outside the gene matches: 9. The CDR3 loop spans 16 amino acids. This clonotype showed up many times. RNA transcripts served as template for amplifying TCR beta CDR3 sequences. Following a first-round RT-PCR that used HTBI primers, a second-round multiplex PCR was carried out. A single record per CDR3 protein comes from TCRdb applying MiXCR to the multiplex PCR reads. Of some 390,000 distinct CDR3 sequences listed, about 18% were seen once; the top ten hold around 1.6%.

The receptor was isolated from a woman between 18 and 30 years old with Graves' ophthalmopathy. The chain employs TRBV12-3 or TRBV12-4 and TRBJ2-5; TRBD1 agrees at 7 bases. The specimen sequenced was peripheral blood. DNA for the CDR3: TGTGCCAGCAGTTTAAGGGGGCAGGTATTCGAAGAGACCCAGTACTTC. It specifies CASSLRGQVFEETQYF.